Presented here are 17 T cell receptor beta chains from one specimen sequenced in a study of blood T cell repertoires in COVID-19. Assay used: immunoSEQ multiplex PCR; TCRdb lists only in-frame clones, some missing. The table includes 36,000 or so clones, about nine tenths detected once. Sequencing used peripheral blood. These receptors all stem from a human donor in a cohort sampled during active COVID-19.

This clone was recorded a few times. CDR3 coding DNA: TGTGCCAGCTCATCGGGACAGGGGGTCAACACTGAAGCTTTCTTT. This encodes CASSSGQGVNTEAFF. The rearrangement uses TRBV18 and TRBJ1-1; 11 nucleotides line up with TRBD1. CDR3 length: 15 amino acids. Germline values: CDR1 KGHSH, CDR2 LQKENI. Trimming at V came to 5 bases and at J to 2 bases, leaving 4 bases not matched to a gene. The variable domain in full, completed from reference TRBV18 and TRBJ1-1, reads NAGVMQNPRHLVRRRGQEARLRCSPMKGHSHVYWYRQLPEEGLKFMVYLQKENIIDESGMPKERFSAEFPKEGPSILRIQQVVRGDSAAYFCASSSGQGVNTEAFFGQGTRLTVV.

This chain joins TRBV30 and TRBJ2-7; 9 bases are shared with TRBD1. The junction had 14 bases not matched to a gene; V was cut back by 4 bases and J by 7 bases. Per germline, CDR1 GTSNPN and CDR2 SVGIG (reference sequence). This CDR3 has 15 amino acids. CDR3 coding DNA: TGTGCCTGGAACCAGGGACAGGGTTTCCTACTTGAGCAGTACTTC. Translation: CAWNQGQGFLLEQYF.

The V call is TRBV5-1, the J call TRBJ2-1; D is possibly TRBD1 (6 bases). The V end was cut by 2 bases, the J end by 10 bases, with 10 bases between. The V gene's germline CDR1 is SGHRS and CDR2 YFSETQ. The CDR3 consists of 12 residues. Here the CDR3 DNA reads TGCGCCAGCAGCTTACAGGGCCGCGAGCAGTTCTTC. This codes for CASSLQGREQFF.

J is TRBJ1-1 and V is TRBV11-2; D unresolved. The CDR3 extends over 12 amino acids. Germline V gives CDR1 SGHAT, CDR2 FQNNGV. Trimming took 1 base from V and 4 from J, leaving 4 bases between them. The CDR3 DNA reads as TGTGCCAGCAGCTTAGTCGTCACTGAAGCTTTCTTT. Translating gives CASSLVVTEAFF.

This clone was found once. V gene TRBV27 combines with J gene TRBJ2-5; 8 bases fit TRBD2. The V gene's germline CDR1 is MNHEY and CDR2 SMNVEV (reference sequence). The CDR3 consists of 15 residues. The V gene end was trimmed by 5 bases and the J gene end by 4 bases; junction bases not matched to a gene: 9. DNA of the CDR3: TGTGCCAGCAGTCAACAAGGGACTAGGAGAGAGACCCAGTACTTC. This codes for CASSQQGTRRETQYF.

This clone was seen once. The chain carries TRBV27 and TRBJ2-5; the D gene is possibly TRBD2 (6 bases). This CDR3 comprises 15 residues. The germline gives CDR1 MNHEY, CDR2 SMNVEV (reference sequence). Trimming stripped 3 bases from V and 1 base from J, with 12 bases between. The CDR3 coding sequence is TGTGCCAGCAGTTTTATCGGCGGGGCCCAAGAGACCCAGTACTTC. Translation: CASSFIGGAQETQYF.

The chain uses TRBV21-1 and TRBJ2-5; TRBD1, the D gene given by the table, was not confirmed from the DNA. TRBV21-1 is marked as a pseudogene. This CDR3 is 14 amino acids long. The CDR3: CASSKTGASGTQYF. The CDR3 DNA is TGTGCCAGCAGCAAGACAGGGGCGTCGGGGACCCAGTACTTC.

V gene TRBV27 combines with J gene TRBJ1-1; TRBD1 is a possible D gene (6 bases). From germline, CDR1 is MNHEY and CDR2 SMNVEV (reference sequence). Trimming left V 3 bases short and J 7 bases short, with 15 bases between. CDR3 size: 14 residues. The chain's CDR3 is CASSLGGALDEAFF. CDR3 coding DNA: TGTGCCAGCAGTTTGGGGGGGGCTCTTGATGAAGCTTTCTTT.

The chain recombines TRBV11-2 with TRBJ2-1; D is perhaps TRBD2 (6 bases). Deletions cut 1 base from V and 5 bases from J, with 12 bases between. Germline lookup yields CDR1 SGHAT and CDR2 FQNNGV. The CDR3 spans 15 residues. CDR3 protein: CASSLVRTTNNEQFF. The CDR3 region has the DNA TGTGCCAGCAGCTTAGTTCGGACTACAAACAATGAGCAGTTCTTC.

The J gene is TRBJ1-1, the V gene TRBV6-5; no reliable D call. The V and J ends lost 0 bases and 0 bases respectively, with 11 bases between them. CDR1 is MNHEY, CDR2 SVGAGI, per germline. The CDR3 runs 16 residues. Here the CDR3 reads CASSYSYSTMNTEAFF. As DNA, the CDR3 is TGTGCCAGCAGTTACTCGTACAGCACCATGAACACTGAAGCTTTCTTT.

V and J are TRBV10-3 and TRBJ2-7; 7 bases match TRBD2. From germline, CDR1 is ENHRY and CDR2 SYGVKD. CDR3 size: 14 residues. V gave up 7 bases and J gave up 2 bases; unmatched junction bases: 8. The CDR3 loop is CAITSGTKTYEQYF. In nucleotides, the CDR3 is TGTGCCATCACCTCCGGGACTAAAACCTACGAGCAGTACTTC.

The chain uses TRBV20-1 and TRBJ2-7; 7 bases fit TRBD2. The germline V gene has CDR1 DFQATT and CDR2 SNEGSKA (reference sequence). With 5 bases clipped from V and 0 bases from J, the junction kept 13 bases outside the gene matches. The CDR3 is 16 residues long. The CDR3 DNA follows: TGCAGTGCTCGTGGGGCTAGCGGCGATACCTCCTACGAGCAGTACTTC. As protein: CSARGASGDTSYEQYF.

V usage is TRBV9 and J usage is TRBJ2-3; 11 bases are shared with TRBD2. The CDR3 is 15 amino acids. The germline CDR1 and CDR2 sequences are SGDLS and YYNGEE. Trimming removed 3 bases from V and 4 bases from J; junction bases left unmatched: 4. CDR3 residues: CASSGQLAGADTQYF. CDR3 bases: TGTGCCAGCAGCGGACAACTAGCGGGAGCAGATACGCAGTATTTT.

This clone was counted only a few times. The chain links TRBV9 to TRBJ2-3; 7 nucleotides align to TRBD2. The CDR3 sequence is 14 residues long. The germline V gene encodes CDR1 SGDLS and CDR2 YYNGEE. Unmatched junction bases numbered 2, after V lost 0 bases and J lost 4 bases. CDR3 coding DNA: TGTGCCAGCAGCGTAGGGCGGGGGTCAGATACGCAGTATTTT. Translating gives CASSVGRGSDTQYF.

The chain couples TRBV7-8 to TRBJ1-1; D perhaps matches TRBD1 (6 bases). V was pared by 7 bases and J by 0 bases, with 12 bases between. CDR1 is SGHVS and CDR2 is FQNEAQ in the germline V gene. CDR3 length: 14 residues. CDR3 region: CASKQGFMNTEAFF. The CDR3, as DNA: TGTGCCAGCAAACAGGGATTCATGAACACTGAAGCTTTCTTT.

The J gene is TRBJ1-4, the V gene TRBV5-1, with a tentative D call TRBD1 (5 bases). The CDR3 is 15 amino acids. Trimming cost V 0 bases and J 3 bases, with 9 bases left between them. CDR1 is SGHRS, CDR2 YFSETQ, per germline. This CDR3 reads CASSLGRGANEKLFF. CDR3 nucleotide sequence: TGCGCCAGCAGCTTGGGCCGGGGGGCTAATGAAAAACTGTTTTTT.

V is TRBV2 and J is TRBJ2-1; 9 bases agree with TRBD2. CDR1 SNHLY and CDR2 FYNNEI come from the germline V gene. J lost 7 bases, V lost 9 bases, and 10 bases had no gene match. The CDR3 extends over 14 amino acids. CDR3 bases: TGTGCCAGTACCCCGGGACTAGCCCTTAATGAGCAGTTCTTC. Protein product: CASTPGLALNEQFF.